This T cell receptor beta chain appears in the sequencing data of a study of blood T cells in healthy people across ages (dated by TCRdb to between 2015 and 2016). At the level of the whole study: In model experiments, template switching captured roughly one uniquely barcoded TCR beta cDNA molecule for every two T cells. Age-related changes in TCR beta repertoire diversity were measured in the study by deep sequencing normalized with unique cDNA molecular identifiers. The donors were split into four age groups: young (average approximately 16 years), middle-aged (about 40), aged (roughly 65) and long-lived (roughly 86). To avoid experimental bias, donors of different ages were randomly spread across the sequencing lanes. Two additional independent replicas of 1 million unique cDNA reads from the same blood draw were analyzed for two donors (one aged 18 to 30 and one aged 80 or older). Broad study findings and their caveats: Observed TCR beta diversity per million T cells fell roughly linearly with age, and a significant reduction was already apparent by age roughly 40. Bulk unsorted PBMC profiling prevented conclusive comparison of naive and antigen-experienced compartments. A strong correlation was found between observed TCR beta diversity and the percentage of naive T cells measured by flow cytometry. The long-lived group showed more naive CD4+ T cells, fewer expanded clones and increased TCR diversity than the aged group, suggesting age selection. Because donor CMV infection status was unknown, age-related changes in expanded clonotypes were potentially confounded. Estimates of total diversity based on one million sequenced T cells were considered lower bounds and underestimates.

From cysteine to phenylalanine, the CDR3 is 16 amino acids long. Here the CDR3 DNA is all that survives: 48 bases in frame from base 1. CDR1 and CDR2 (LGHNA, YNFKEQ) derive from the germline V gene. V is reduced by 0 bases and J by 1 base, leaving a spacing of 10 bases between them. Library generation was performed with 5' RACE. The sample was run on an Illumina HiSeq 2500. A second PCR of about 7 to 12 cycles was run with a J-beta primer mix and a sample-barcoded 5' primer. A template-switch 5' adaptor carrying 12 random nucleotides introduced a unique molecular identifier onto each TCR beta cDNA molecule. Each sample yielded at least 3 million CDR3-containing paired-end reads. The Mint cDNA synthesis kit, primed by a TRBC-specific oligonucleotide, was used to synthesize first-strand cDNA from all RNA. Following uracil-DNA glycosylase treatment, all cDNA underwent a first 18-cycle PCR with the universal primers M1SS and BC2_uni_R. Under the source paper's analysis protocol: Each sample was normalized by randomly selecting 1 million high-quality reads, each carrying a distinct molecular identifier. Reads sharing molecular identifiers were discarded rather than binned into consensus sequences. MiTCR, set to a Q25 quality threshold and the strictest error-elimination algorithm, was used for CDR3 identification, clonotype clustering and error correction. A nonparametric unseen species model using Euler transformation provided a lower-bound estimate of total TCR beta diversity. TCRdb reprocessing: public reads trimmed at Q25 with fastp, clones called with MiXCR, in-frame beta chains kept. For every CDR3 protein sequence, its rows merge into one entry that carries the most common genes and DNA. TCRdb's processing, not the authors' own work, is the source of the V and J calls. This sample holds approximately 790,000 distinct CDR3 sequences; approximately 59% were observed only once. Together, the top ten hold about a quarter of the sample.

Systemically healthy Caucasian individuals from Russia, 39 in total and aged roughly 6 to 100 years, were included as donors. Each donor gave about 10 milliliters of peripheral blood, drawn into EDTA-treated Vacutainer tubes. PBMCs were isolated by Ficoll-Paque density-gradient centrifugation, with at least 6 million obtained per sample. Trizol reagent was used to extract total RNA from PBMCs, with at least 6 micrograms per sample. For every donor, an aliquot of PBMCs went through flow cytometry to measure the percentages of naive CD45RAhigh/CD27high T cells. Worth noting for this clonotype: Its specific antigen is unknown. No per-base quality is available; no much larger clone lies one base away.

The source material was blood. This chain is built from TRBV4-2 and TRBJ1-5; TRBD1 might be the D gene, on 6 matching bases. The TCR comes from a young man in good health. DNA sequence: TGTGCCAGCAGCCAAGAAGGGGGTAGGAGCAATCAGCCCCAGCATTTT. Translated, it reads CASSQEGGRSNQPQHF.